These T cell receptor beta chains were read from a single sample in a study of cytomegalovirus exposure and HLA in healthy donors. Sequencing used immunoSEQ multiplex PCR; TCRdb keeps in-frame clones, though not all of them. Seen here are 75,000 to 90,000 clones, around 66% observed once, and the top ten hold about 15%. The sequenced material came from PBMCs. The receptors originated from a woman aged 40-49 years in good health and CMV-seropositive. The CDR3 runs from the conserved cysteine through the conserved F or W. Each record gives: CDR3 protein, CDR3 DNA, clone size, V gene, D gene, J gene. The D gene is left open where the match is weak. The size of a clone is reported for some rows only, either as once, few or many, or as a class for expanded clones.

CASSLERTGDGEQYF TGTGCCAGCAGCTTAGAAAGAACAGGGGATGGGGAGCAGTACTTC once TRBV11-1 TRBD1 TRBJ2-7
CASSYSRGSGANVLTF TGTGCCAGCAGTTACTCCAGAGGATCTGGGGCCAACGTCCTGACTTTC NA TRBV6-5 NA TRBJ2-6
CASSLGLVEQFF TGTGCCAGCAGCTTAGGACTAGTCGAGCAGTTCTTC NA TRBV7-2 NA TRBJ2-1
CASRPASGNTDEQFF TGTGCCAGCAGACCCGCTAGCGGGAATACGGATGAGCAGTTCTTC NA TRBV14 TRBD2 TRBJ2-1
CASSQDLTSAEGQGAQYF TGCGCCAGCAGCCAAGACCTGACTAGCGCCGAAGGCCAGGGTGCGCAGTATTTT NA TRBV4-1 TRBD2 TRBJ2-3
CAIRGQQNTEAFF TGTGCCATCAGGGGACAGCAGAACACTGAAGCTTTCTTT NA TRBV10-3 TRBD1 TRBJ1-1
CASSESRGQKYEQYF TGTGCCAGCAGTGAATCGAGAGGACAGAAGTACGAGCAGTACTTC few TRBV25-1 NA TRBJ2-7
CASSPPGQGRDEQYF TGTGCCAGCAGTCCCCCGGGACAGGGGAGGGACGAGCAGTACTTC NA TRBV28 TRBD1 TRBJ2-7
CASSQEVGGMNRGGLFF TGCGCCAGCAGCCAAGAAGTGGGCGGGATGAACCGGGGAGGGCTGTTTTTT few TRBV4-3 NA TRBJ2-2
CASSLSSSYGYTF TGTGCCAGCAGTTTAAGCTCTTCCTATGGCTACACCTTC few TRBV28 NA TRBJ1-2
CASSSGQHDTGELFF TGCGCCAGCAGCTCGGGACAGCACGACACCGGGGAGCTGTTTTTT NA TRBV5-1 TRBD1 TRBJ2-2
CASSLAGYGYTF TGTGCCAGCAGTTTAGCGGGCTATGGCTACACCTTC few TRBV28 NA TRBJ1-2
CASSYGTSGIPYEQYF TGCGCCAGCAGCTACGGGACTAGCGGGATCCCCTACGAGCAGTACTTC few TRBV4-3 TRBD2 TRBJ2-7
CASSPGRAPYEQYF TGCGCCAGCAGCCCCGGCAGGGCTCCTTACGAGCAGTACTTC NA TRBV5-1 NA TRBJ2-7
CASSPSADTQYF TGTGCCAGCTCACCAAGCGCAGATACGCAGTATTTT NA TRBV18 NA TRBJ2-3
CASSSGLTVKGETQYF TGTGCCAGCAGCTCCGGTCTTACGGTAAAGGGGGAGACCCAGTACTTC NA TRBV7-6 NA TRBJ2-5
CASSPRESTDTQYF TGTGCCAGCTCACCTCGTGAGTCCACAGATACGCAGTATTTT NA TRBV18 NA TRBJ2-3
CASSLELAGVASTDTQYF TGTGCCAGCAGCTTAGAACTAGCGGGAGTAGCTAGCACAGATACGCAGTATTTT NA TRBV7-8 TRBD2 TRBJ2-3
CAWSSPHEAGNQPQHF TGTGCCTGGAGTTCCCCCCATGAGGCAGGGAATCAGCCCCAGCATTTT few TRBV30 NA TRBJ1-5
CASSLGSAGSYGYTF TGTGCCAGCAGCTTAGGCTCGGCGGGGTCCTATGGCTACACCTTC NA TRBV7-9 NA TRBJ1-2
CSSSLFPFPSGANVLTF TGTTCCAGCAGCTTATTCCCCTTCCCTAGTGGGGCCAACGTCCTGACTTTC NA TRBV7-9 NA TRBJ2-6
CASSYSQQGNQPQHF TGTGCCAGCAGTTACTCGCAACAGGGCAATCAGCCCCAGCATTTT NA TRBV6-5 NA TRBJ1-5
CASSTRWGTGGGDTGELFF TGCGCCAGCAGCACCCGATGGGGGACAGGGGGAGGAGACACCGGGGAGCTGTTTTTT once TRBV5-1 TRBD1 TRBJ2-2
CASSFGRFFPLYGYTF TGTGCCAGCAGTTTTGGGAGGTTCTTTCCCCTCTATGGCTACACCTTC NA TRBV28 NA TRBJ1-2
CASRREPDSTTEAFF TGTGCCAGCAGGCGAGAACCGGACAGTACCACTGAAGCTTTCTTT NA TRBV7-2 NA TRBJ1-1
CASSPLEGAGGTDTQYF TGTGCCAGCAGCCCTCTCGAGGGAGCGGGGGGCACAGATACGCAGTATTTT NA TRBV7-6 TRBD2 TRBJ2-3
CASSPRGGAGLGETQYF TGTGCCAGCAGCCCCCGGGGGGGGGCAGGGTTGGGAGAGACCCAGTACTTC NA TRBV5-4 TRBD2 TRBJ2-5
CASSFTDGSSYEQYF TGTGCCAGCAGTTTTACCGACGGGTCCTCCTACGAGCAGTACTTC NA TRBV27 NA TRBJ2-7
CASRARLAGDNEQFF TGTGCCAGCAGGGCACGGCTAGCGGGCGACAATGAGCAGTTCTTC NA TRBV6-1 TRBD2 TRBJ2-1
CASSLNPGALVQETQYF TGTGCCAGCAGCCTGAACCCAGGGGCCCTGGTCCAAGAGACCCAGTACTTC few TRBV9 NA TRBJ2-5
CASSAADGGDTQYF TGTGCCAGCAGCGCAGCTGACGGAGGAGATACGCAGTATTTT NA TRBV9 NA TRBJ2-3
CASSPVGGFNEKLFF TGTGCCAGCAGCCCAGTGGGAGGGTTTAATGAAAAACTGTTTTTT few TRBV7-8 NA TRBJ1-4
CASNPGWHGNQPQHF TGTGCCAGTAACCCGGGTTGGCATGGCAATCAGCCCCAGCATTTT NA TRBV19 NA TRBJ1-5
CASSLEWQTTTDTQYF TGTGCCAGCAGCTTGGAATGGCAGACAACCACAGATACGCAGTATTTT NA TRBV5-6 NA TRBJ2-3
CASSFAGTGTDTQYF TGTGCCAGCAGCTTCGCCGGGACTGGCACAGATACGCAGTATTTT NA TRBV9 NA TRBJ2-3
CASSTGTENTEAFF TGTGCCAGCAGTACCGGGACAGAGAACACTGAAGCTTTCTTT few TRBV6-5 TRBD1 TRBJ1-1
CASSSLAAQMGGEQFF TGTGCCAGCAGTTCGCTAGCGGCCCAAATGGGGGGTGAGCAGTTCTTC NA TRBV28 TRBD2 TRBJ2-1
CASSQNSPSYGYTF TGCGCCAGCAGCCAAAACAGCCCGAGTTATGGCTACACCTTC few TRBV4-3 NA TRBJ1-2
CASSRGTGSLDTQYF TGTGCCAGCAGCCGCGGGACAGGGAGTTTAGATACGCAGTATTTT NA TRBV5-6 TRBD1 TRBJ2-3
CASSPRGGVDQETQYF TGTGCCAGCAGCCCCAGGGGTGGTGTCGATCAAGAGACCCAGTACTTC NA TRBV11-3 NA TRBJ2-5
CASSLGQVVEAFF TGTGCCAGCAGTTTAGGCCAGGTCGTAGAAGCTTTCTTT once TRBV28 NA TRBJ1-1
CASSLAGGGVRYNEQFF TGTGCCAGCAGCTTGGCGGGGGGAGGAGTAAGGTACAATGAGCAGTTCTTC few TRBV5-4 TRBD2 TRBJ2-1
CASSATYEQYF TGTGCCAGCAGTGCTACCTACGAGCAGTACTTC NA TRBV2 NA TRBJ2-7
CASSQVVGRDEQFF TGCGCCAGCAGCCAAGTCGTGGGGAGGGATGAGCAGTTCTTC NA TRBV4-3 TRBD2 TRBJ2-1
CAWRRRRDTEAFF TGTGCCTGGAGACGGCGTCGGGATACTGAAGCTTTCTTT NA TRBV30 NA TRBJ1-1
CASSQTQDSGNTIYF TGCGCCAGCAGCCAAACACAGGACTCTGGAAACACCATATATTTT NA TRBV4-1 NA TRBJ1-3
CASSHTDMGQLNEKLFF TGCGCCAGCAGCCATACAGACATGGGACAGCTCAATGAAAAACTGTTTTTT NA TRBV5-1 TRBD1 TRBJ1-4
CASSERQGARSTEAFF TGTGCCAGCAGTGAAAGGCAGGGGGCTAGAAGCACTGAAGCTTTCTTT NA TRBV2 TRBD1 TRBJ1-1